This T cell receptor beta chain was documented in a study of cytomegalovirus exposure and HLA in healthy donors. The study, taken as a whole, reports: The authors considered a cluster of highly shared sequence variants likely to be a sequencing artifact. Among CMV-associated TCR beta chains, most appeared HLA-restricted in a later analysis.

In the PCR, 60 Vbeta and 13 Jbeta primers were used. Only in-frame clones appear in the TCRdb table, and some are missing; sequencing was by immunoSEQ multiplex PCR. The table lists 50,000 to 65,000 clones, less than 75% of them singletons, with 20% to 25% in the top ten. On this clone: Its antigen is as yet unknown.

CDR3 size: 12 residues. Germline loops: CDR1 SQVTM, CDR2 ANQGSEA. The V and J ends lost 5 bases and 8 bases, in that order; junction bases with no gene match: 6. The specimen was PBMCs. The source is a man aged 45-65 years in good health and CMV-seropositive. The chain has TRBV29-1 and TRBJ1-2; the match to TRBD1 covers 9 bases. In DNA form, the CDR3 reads TGCAGCGTTTGGACAGGGGCCGGCGGCTACACCTTC. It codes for CSVWTGAGGYTF.